The TCR beta chain under discussion was sequenced for a study of Graves' ophthalmopathy and Graves' hyperthyroidism. General study findings and limits: In blood, most expanded thyroid clonotypes above 0.001 frequency were also detected. Classification of ophthalmopathy versus stable hyperthyroidism by a 13-signature model yielded around 88% sensitivity and approximately 79% specificity.

This clonotype came up many times. The antigen is undetermined. For repertoire sequencing, the TCR beta CDR3 regions were amplified from RNA transcripts. The authors performed first-round RT-PCR with HTBI primers and then a second-round multiplex PCR. TCRdb re-analysed the multiplex PCR reads in MiXCR, keeping a single row per CDR3 protein. The table includes a few hundred thousand distinct CDR3 sequences, over 15% detected once. V lost 5 bases and J 4 bases, leaving 23 bases between the germline ends. CDR1 DFQATT and CDR2 SNEGSKA come from the germline V gene (reference sequence). The CDR3 extends over 16 amino acids.

This TCR was recovered from a woman between 18 and 29 years old with stable Graves' hyperthyroidism. The sequencing input was peripheral blood. The chain recombines TRBV20-1 with TRBJ1-1; D is uncertain. The CDR3 DNA reads as TGCAGTGCTCGACCCCCAGGTGGATTTTGGGGCACTGAAGCTTTCTTT. Translated: CSARPPGGFWGTEAFF.